A single count supports the clone carrying this TCR beta chain. As yet, its antigen is unknown. There are 14 residues in the CDR3. Trimming left V 6 bases short and J 1 base short, with 12 bases between. From germline, CDR1 is SNHLY and CDR2 FYNNEI. Sequenced by immunoSEQ multiplex PCR; TCRdb stores in-frame clones only, minus some. Of about 2.4 million clones listed, 80% to 95% are singletons. This entry comes from a study of shared clonotypes between healthy human individuals. For the study at large: Donors had three CD4 naive, three CD4 memory, two CD8 naive and one CD8 memory plate apiece. General observations from the study: Around 4.9% of naive CD4 clonotypes were shared across a few donors.

The genes are TRBV2 and TRBJ1-2; D perhaps matches TRBD1 (6 bases). The source of this sequence is a man aged 18 to 30 in good health. Some clones in this sample may be carry-over from other donors' samples. Sequencing was performed on naive CD4+ T cells from PBMCs. Sample subset: CD45RA+ positively selected. CDR3: CASRADSINYGYTF. CDR3 coding DNA: TGTGCCAGCAGGGCGGACAGCATTAACTATGGCTACACCTTC.